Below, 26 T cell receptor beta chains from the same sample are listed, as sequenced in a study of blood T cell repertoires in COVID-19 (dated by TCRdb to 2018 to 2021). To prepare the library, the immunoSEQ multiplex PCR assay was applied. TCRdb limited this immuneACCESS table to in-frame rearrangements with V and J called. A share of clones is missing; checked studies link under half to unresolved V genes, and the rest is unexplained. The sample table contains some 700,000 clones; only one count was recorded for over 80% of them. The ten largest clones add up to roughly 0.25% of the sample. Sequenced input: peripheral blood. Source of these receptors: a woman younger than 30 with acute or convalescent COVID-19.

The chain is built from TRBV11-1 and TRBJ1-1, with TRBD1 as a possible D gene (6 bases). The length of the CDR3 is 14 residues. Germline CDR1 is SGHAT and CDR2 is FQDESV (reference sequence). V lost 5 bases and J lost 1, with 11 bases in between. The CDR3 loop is CASSRAGENTEAFF. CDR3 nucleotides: TGTGCCAGCAGCCGAGCAGGGGAGAACACTGAAGCTTTCTTT.

This CDR3 reads CASSQAGGGAGDEQFF. The CDR3 region has the DNA TGTGCCAGCAGCCAAGCCGGGGGGGGAGCAGGCGATGAGCAGTTCTTC. The rearrangement uses TRBV3-1 (or the pseudogene TRBV3-2) and TRBJ2-1; 8 nucleotides match TRBD2. V was clipped by 1 base and J by 8 bases; unmatched bases: 10. CDR1 and CDR2 from the germline V gene are LGHDT and YNNKEL (reference sequence). The CDR3 extends over 16 amino acids.

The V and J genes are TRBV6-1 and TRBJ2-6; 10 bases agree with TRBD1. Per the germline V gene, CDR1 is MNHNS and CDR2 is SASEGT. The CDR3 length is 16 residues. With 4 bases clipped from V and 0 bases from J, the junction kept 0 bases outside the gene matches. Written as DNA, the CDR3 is TGTGCCAGCAGTGGGACAGGGGGCTCTGGGGCCAACGTCCTGACTTTC. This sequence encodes CASSGTGGSGANVLTF.

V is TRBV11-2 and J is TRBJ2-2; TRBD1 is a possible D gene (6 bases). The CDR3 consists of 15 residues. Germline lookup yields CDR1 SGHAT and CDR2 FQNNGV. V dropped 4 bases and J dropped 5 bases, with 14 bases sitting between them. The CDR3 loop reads CASSSPFTGTGELFF. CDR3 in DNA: TGTGCCAGCAGCTCCCCTTTTACAGGGACCGGGGAGCTGTTTTTT.

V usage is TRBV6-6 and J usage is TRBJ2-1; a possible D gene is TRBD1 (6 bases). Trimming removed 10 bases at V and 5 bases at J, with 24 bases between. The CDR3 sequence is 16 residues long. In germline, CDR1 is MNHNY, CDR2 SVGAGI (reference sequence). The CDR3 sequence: CATRRLRHRVNNEQFF. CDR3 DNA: TGTGCCACCCGGAGGTTGAGGCACAGGGTCAACAATGAGCAGTTCTTC.

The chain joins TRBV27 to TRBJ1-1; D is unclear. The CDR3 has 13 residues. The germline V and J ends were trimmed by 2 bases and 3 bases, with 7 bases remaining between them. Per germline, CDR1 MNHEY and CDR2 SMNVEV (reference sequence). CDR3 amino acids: CASSLAGYTEAFF. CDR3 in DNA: TGTGCCAGCAGTTTAGCGGGTTACACTGAAGCTTTCTTT.

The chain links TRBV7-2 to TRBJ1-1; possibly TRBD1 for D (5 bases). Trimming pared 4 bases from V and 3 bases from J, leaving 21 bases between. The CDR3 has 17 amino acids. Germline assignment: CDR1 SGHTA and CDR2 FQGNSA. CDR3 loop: CASSSKLWGERYTEAFF. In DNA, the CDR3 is TGTGCCAGCAGCTCAAAACTATGGGGGGAGAGGTACACTGAAGCTTTCTTT.

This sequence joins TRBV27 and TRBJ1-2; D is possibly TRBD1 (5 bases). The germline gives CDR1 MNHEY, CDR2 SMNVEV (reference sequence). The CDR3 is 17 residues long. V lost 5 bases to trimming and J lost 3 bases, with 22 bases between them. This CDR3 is CASSATQVGGGDYGYTF. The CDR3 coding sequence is TGTGCCAGCAGTGCGACTCAGGTGGGGGGAGGGGACTATGGCTACACCTTC.

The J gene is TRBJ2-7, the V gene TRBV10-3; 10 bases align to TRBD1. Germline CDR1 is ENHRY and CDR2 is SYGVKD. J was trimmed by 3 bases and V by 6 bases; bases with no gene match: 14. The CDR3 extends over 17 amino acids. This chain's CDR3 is CAISEIFRDRGFYEQYF. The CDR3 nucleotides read TGTGCCATCAGCGAGATTTTCCGGGACAGGGGTTTCTACGAGCAGTACTTC.

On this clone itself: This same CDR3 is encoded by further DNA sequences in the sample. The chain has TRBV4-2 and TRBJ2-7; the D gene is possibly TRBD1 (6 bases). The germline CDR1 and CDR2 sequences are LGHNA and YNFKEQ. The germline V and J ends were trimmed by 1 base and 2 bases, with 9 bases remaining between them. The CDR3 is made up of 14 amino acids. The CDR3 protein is CASSQGQGTYEQYF. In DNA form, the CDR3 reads TGTGCCAGCAGCCAAGGCCAGGGGACCTACGAGCAGTACTTC.

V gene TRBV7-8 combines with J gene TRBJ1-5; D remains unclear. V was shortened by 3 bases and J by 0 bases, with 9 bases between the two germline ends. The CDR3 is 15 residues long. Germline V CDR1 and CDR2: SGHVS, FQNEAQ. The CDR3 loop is CASSFEGNSNQPQHF. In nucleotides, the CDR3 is TGTGCCAGCAGCTTCGAGGGAAATAGCAATCAGCCCCAGCATTTT. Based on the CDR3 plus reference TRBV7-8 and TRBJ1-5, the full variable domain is GAGVSQSPRYKVAKRGQDVALRCDPISGHVSLFWYQQALGQGPEFLTYFQNEAQLDKSGLPSDRFFAERPEGSVSTLKIQRTQQEDSAVYLCASSFEGNSNQPQHFGDGTRLSIL.

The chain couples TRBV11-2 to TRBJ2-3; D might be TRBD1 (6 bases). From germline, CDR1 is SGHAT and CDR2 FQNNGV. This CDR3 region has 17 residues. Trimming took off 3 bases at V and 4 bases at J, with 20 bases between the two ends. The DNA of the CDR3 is TGTGCCAGCAGCTTCCCCTCCAGGGGCGTCTGGGCAGATACGCAGTATTTT. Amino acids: CASSFPSRGVWADTQYF.

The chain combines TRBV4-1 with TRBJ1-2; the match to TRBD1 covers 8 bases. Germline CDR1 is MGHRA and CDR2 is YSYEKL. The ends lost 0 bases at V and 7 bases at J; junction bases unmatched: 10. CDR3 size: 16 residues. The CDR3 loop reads CASSQEGNGRGLGYTF. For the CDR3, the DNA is TGCGCCAGCAGCCAAGAGGGGAACGGCAGGGGGCTTGGCTACACCTTC.

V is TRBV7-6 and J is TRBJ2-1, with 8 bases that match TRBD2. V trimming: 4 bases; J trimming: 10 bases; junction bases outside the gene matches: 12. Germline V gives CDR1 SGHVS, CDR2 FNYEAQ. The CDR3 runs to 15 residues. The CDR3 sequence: CASSSPYGGAREQFF. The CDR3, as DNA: TGTGCCAGCAGCTCGCCCTACGGGGGGGCCAGGGAGCAGTTCTTC.

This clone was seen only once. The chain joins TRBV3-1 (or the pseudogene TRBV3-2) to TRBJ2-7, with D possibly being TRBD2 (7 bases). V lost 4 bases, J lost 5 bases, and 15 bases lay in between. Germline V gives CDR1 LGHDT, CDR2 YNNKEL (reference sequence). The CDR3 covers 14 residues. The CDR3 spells CASSLFTGRDEQYF. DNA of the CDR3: TGTGCCAGCAGCCTTTTTACAGGGAGGGACGAGCAGTACTTC.

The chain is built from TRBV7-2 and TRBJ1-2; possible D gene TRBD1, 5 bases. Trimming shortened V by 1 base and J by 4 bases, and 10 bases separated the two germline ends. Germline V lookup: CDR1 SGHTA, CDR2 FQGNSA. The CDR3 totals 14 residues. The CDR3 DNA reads TGTGCCAGCAGCTTAGGACGACAGTCCTATGGCTACACCTTC. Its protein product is CASSLGRQSYGYTF.

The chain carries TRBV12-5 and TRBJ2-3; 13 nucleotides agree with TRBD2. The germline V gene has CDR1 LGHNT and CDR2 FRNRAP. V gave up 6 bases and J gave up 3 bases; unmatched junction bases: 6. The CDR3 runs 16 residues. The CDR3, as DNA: TGTGCTAGTGGCATACTAGCGGGGGGGCTAACAGATACGCAGTATTTT. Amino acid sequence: CASGILAGGLTDTQYF.

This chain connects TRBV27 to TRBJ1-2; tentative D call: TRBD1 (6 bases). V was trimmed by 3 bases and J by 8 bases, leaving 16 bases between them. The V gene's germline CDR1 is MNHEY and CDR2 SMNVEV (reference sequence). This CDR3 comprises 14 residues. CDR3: CASSFGGAWGGYTF. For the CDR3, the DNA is TGTGCCAGCAGTTTCGGGGGGGCCTGGGGGGGCTACACCTTC.

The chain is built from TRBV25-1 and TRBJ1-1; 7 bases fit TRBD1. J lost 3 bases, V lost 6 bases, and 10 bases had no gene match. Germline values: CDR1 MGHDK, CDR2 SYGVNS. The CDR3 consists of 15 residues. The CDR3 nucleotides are TGTGCCAGCAGCCCGCTCGACAGGGACTACACTGAAGCTTTCTTT. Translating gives CASSPLDRDYTEAFF.

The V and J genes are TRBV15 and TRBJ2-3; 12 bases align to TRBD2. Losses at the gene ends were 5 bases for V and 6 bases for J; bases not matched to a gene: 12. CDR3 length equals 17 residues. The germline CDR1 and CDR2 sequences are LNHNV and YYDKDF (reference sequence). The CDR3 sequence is CATSPKLAGGHRDTQYF. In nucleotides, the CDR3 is TGTGCCACCAGCCCTAAACTAGCGGGGGGACACAGGGATACGCAGTATTTT.

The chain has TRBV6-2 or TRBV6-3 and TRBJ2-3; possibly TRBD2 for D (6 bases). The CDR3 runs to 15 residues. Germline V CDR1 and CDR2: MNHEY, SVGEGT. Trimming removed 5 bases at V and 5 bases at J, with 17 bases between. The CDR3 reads CASSDAGLAKDTQYF. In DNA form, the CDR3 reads TGTGCCAGCAGTGATGCGGGGCTAGCGAAAGATACGCAGTATTTT.

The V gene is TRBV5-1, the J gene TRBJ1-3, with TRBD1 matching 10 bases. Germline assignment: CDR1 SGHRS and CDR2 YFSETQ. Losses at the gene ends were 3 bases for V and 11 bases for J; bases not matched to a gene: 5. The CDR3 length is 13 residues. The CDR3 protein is CASSSGTGVSIYF. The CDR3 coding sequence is TGCGCCAGCAGCTCCGGGACAGGGGTTTCCATATATTTT.

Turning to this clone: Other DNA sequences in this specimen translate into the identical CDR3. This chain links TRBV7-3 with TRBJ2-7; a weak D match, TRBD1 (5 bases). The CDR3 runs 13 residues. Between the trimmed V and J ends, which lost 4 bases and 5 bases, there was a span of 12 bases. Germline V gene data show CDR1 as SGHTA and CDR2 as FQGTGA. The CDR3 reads CASSSSPGNEQYF. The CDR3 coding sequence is TGTGCCAGCAGCTCATCCCCAGGGAACGAGCAGTACTTC.

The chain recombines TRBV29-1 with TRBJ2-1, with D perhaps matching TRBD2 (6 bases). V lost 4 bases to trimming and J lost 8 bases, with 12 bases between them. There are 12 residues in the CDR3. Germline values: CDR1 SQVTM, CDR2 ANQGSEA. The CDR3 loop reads CSVGEAGDEQFF. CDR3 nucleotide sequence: TGCAGCGTTGGGGAGGCCGGGGATGAGCAGTTCTTC.

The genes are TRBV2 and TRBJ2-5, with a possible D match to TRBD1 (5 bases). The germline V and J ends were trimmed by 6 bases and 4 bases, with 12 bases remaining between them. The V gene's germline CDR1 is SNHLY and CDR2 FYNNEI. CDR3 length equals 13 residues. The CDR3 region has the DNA TGTGCCAGCAGAGGGGCACTGAGAGAGACCCAGTACTTC. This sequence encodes CASRGALRETQYF.

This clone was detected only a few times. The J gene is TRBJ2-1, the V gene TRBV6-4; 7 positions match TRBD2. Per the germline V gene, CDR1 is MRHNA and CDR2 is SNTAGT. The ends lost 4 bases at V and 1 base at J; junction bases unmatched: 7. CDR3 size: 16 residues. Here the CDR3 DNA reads TGTGCCAGCAGTGGGGAGGGTATGGGATCCTACAATGAGCAGTTCTTC. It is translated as CASSGEGMGSYNEQFF.